This T cell receptor beta chain was identified in a study of breast tumors, draining lymph nodes, adjacent tissues (dated by TCRdb to the mid-2010s). With respect to the entire study: TCR beta repertoires were compared across tumor, adjacent nontumor tissue and axillary lymph nodes obtained from breast cancer patients. In human breast cancer, the study set out to assess how tumor, surrounding tissue and draining lymph node repertoires relate to one another and whether T cells might be exchanged between them.

The CDR3 runs 16 residues from the cysteine to the phenylalanine. Only the CDR3 DNA stays, 48 bases, in frame from base 1. Looking up the germline V gene yields CDR1 SGHTA and CDR2 FQGNSA. V ends up 5 bases short and J 8 bases short, with an unmatched junction base count of 14. Results the study describes overall, beyond this receptor: Tumor and nontumor tissue repertoires were significantly more similar in luminal-like than in basal-like breast cancer. Rather than being directly demonstrated, the conclusion that tumor T cells originate in lymph nodes was presented as consistent with a hypothesis. The data were considered consistent with the idea that most tumor T cells come from the lymph node and then expand in tumor tissue. Tumor T-cell repertoires showed less diversity than lymph node repertoires and more diversity than nontumor tissue repertoires, and tumor T-cell repertoires showed preferential V and J gene usage.

The lymph node samples were taken from the axillary draining lymph nodes of breast cancer patients. TCRdb lists the instrument as Illumina HiSeq 2000. Multiplex PCR amplification was used to build the TCR beta chain libraries. High-throughput sequencing was used to analyze the amplified TCR beta chain products. TCRdb redid the processing of the public reads, applying fastp at Q25 and MiXCR, and retained in-frame beta chains. For every CDR3 protein sequence, its rows merge into one entry that carries the most common genes and DNA. Across this sample there are approximately 140,000 distinct CDR3 sequences, with approximately 30% seen only once. Roughly 2.2% of the sample is in the top ten clones. As regards this clonotype: Its antigen is currently not known. The record has no base qualities; no much larger clone is one base away.

Recombination connected TRBV7-2 to TRBJ2-1, with 8 middle bases fitting TRBD1. The receptor was derived from a female donor with breast cancer. Some clones in this sample may be carry-over from other donors' samples. Sequencing was carried out using axillary lymph node tissue. The DNA sequence follows: TGTGCCAGCAGCAATGAGGGGTACAGGGGGTGGGATGAGCAGTTCTTC. This codes for CASSNEGYRGWDEQFF.